The 25 T cell receptor beta chains listed next were all sequenced from one sample in a study of shared clonotypes between healthy human individuals. The assay was immunoSEQ multiplex PCR, and TCRdb's table has in-frame clones only and misses some. This table holds 550,000 to 800,000 clones, 74% found once. Sequences were obtained from memory CD4+ T cells sorted from blood. This sample's subset: CD45RA-negative fraction. The receptors were gathered from a woman in her thirties in good health.

A single count supports this clone. The CDR3 coding sequence is TGTGCCAGCAGTTTGGACTCGGGGGGGCATAGGTCCAAAAACATTCAGTACTTC. Amino acids: CASSLDSGGHRSKNIQYF. The chain couples TRBV28 to TRBJ2-4; 8 positions match TRBD2. The germline V gene has CDR1 MDHEN and CDR2 SYDVKM. The CDR3 has 18 residues. Germline trimming cut 3 bases from V and 2 bases from J; bases unmatched to any gene: 12.

The chain uses TRBV5-1 and TRBJ2-5; D gene uncertain. The ends were cut back, 0 bases at V and 5 bases at J, with 11 bases in the middle. Germline V gene data show CDR1 as SGHRS and CDR2 as YFSETQ. The CDR3 runs 14 residues. The CDR3 DNA reads TGCGCCAGCAGCTTGGTCGGTATATTTGAGACCCAGTACTTC. Translated: CASSLVGIFETQYF.

V gene TRBV28 combines with J gene TRBJ2-1, with 10 bases lining up with TRBD1. This CDR3 comprises 15 residues. CDR1 and CDR2 from the germline V gene are MDHEN and SYDVKM. The V gene end was trimmed by 4 bases and the J gene end by 7 bases; junction bases not matched to a gene: 7. The chain's CDR3 is CASSSDRGLLNEQFF. CDR3 nucleotides: TGTGCCAGCAGTTCAGACAGGGGGCTACTAAATGAGCAGTTCTTC.

The chain joins TRBV11-3 to TRBJ2-1; 13 bases match TRBD2. The CDR3 contains 16 residues. Per germline, CDR1 SGHNT and CDR2 YENEEA. V lost 4 bases and J lost 4; bases outside the gene matches: 4. CDR3 DNA: TGTGCCAGCAGCTCCTCGGGACTAGCGGGATACAATGAGCAGTTCTTC. Translating gives CASSSSGLAGYNEQFF.

The table lists this clone with a few counts. The CDR3 DNA follows: TGTGCCAGCAGAACAGGGCCCACTGAAGCTTTCTTT. It codes for CASRTGPTEAFF. The genes are TRBV28 and TRBJ1-1, with D possibly being TRBD1 (6 bases). The CDR3 runs to 12 residues. Germline CDR1 reads MDHEN; CDR2 reads SYDVKM. The V gene lost 6 bases and the J gene lost 4 bases, with 9 bases spanning the gap.

CDR3 in amino acids: CASSSTGNTIYF. The CDR3 nucleotides read TGTGCCAGCAGCTCAACTGGAAACACCATATATTTT. The V call is TRBV13, the J call TRBJ1-3; no reliable D call. The germline gives CDR1 PRHDT, CDR2 FYEKMQ (reference sequence). The CDR3 length is 12 residues. The germline V and J ends were trimmed by 4 bases and 2 bases, with 3 bases remaining between them.

Points on this clone: The junction departs from the called germline gene at one end, perhaps through a read error. This chain uses TRBV7-9 with TRBJ2-2, with 8 bases matching TRBD2. The CDR3 runs 15 residues. Germline CDR1 SEHNR, CDR2 FQNEAQ (reference sequence). Here the CDR3 reads CASSIAREGPGELFF. DNA for the CDR3: TGTGCCAGCAGCATAGCCCGGGAGGGCCCCGGGGAGCTGTTTTTT.

This clone has more than one count but fewer than ten. The genes are TRBV5-1 and TRBJ1-1; D is ambiguous. CDR3 length: 13 residues. The V gene's germline CDR1 is SGHRS and CDR2 YFSETQ. V lost 3 bases and J lost 7, with 13 bases in between. Written as DNA, the CDR3 is TGCGCCAGCAGCTCTCAGGTTACGAGTGAAGCTTTCTTT. Protein product: CASSSQVTSEAFF.

J is TRBJ2-6 and V is TRBV6-1, with D hard to call. CDR3 length: 13 residues. CDR1 is MNHNS, CDR2 SASEGT, per germline. V gave up 11 bases and J gave up 5 bases, with 13 bases separating them. DNA of the CDR3: TGTGCCCCACCCCCCGCTAGGGCCAACGTCCTGACTTTC. Protein sequence: CAPPPARANVLTF.

This chain links TRBV5-1 with TRBJ2-5; 7 bases line up with TRBD2. This CDR3 is 14 amino acids long. In germline, CDR1 is SGHRS, CDR2 YFSETQ. V was clipped by 3 bases and J by 4 bases; unmatched bases: 6. This CDR3 is CASSSSGWGETQYF. The CDR3 DNA reads TGCGCCAGCAGCTCTAGCGGATGGGGAGAGACCCAGTACTTC. Full variable domain (rest looked up from reference TRBV5-1 and TRBJ2-5): KAGVTQTPRYLIKTRGQQVTLSCSPISGHRSVSWYQQTPGQGLQFLFEYFSETQRNKGNFPGRFSGRQFSNSRSEMNVSTLELGDSALYLCASSSSGWGETQYFGPGTRLLVL.

This chain uses TRBV18 with TRBJ2-4; TRBD2 aligns across 10 bases. In germline, CDR1 is KGHSH, CDR2 LQKENI. This CDR3 is built from 14 residues. Trimming removed 4 bases from V and 8 bases from J; junction bases left unmatched: 5. The CDR3 coding sequence is TGTGCCAGCTCACTCGGGACTAGCGCGGACATTCAGTACTTC. Protein product: CASSLGTSADIQYF. Supplemented by reference TRBV18 and TRBJ2-4, the full variable domain reads NAGVMQNPRHLVRRRGQEARLRCSPMKGHSHVYWYRQLPEEGLKFMVYLQKENIIDESGMPKERFSAEFPKEGPSILRIQQVVRGDSAAYFCASSLGTSADIQYFGAGTRLSVL.

The V and J genes are TRBV6-1 and TRBJ2-1; D unresolved. Trimming took off 2 bases at V and 7 bases at J, with 12 bases between the two ends. Germline-derived CDR1 and CDR2 are MNHNS and SASEGT. CDR3 size: 14 residues. The CDR3 bases are TGTGCCAGCAGTGAAAGTTTGCTGATTAATGAGCAGTTCTTC. Translating it yields CASSESLLINEQFF.

On this clone itself: This sample also contains other DNA sequences that code for the same CDR3. CDR3 DNA: TGTGCCAGCAGCGGGACTAGCGATACGCAGTATTTT. Translated, it gives CASSGTSDTQYF. This chain links TRBV2 with TRBJ2-3; 9 nucleotides line up with TRBD2. The CDR3 is 12 residues long. The germline V gene encodes CDR1 SNHLY and CDR2 FYNNEI. J gave up 6 bases and V 6 bases, and 1 base lay outside the gene matches.

A note on this clone: The identical CDR3 is also encoded by other nucleotide sequences in the sample. V and J are TRBV6-1 and TRBJ2-3; D is perhaps TRBD2 (6 bases). This CDR3 region has 15 residues. In germline, CDR1 is MNHNS, CDR2 SASEGT. The ends were cut back, 3 bases at V and 0 bases at J, with 10 bases in the middle. CDR3 sequence (DNA): TGTGCCAGCAGTGATCGCGGGACGAGCACAGATACGCAGTATTTT. It translates to CASSDRGTSTDTQYF.

J is TRBJ2-4 and V is TRBV11-2; the match to TRBD2 covers 10 bases. V trimming: 2 bases; J trimming: 6 bases; junction bases outside the gene matches: 7. The CDR3 runs 16 residues. Germline-derived CDR1 and CDR2 are SGHAT and FQNNGV. The CDR3 DNA is TGTGCCAGCAGCTTAAACCCGAGACTAGCGGGAAACATTCAGTACTTC. It translates to CASSLNPRLAGNIQYF.

This clone has just a few counts. Distinct nucleotide sequences in the sample also encode this CDR3. The chain is built from TRBV28 and TRBJ1-1; D call uncertain. With 5 bases removed from V and 3 bases from J, the gap between germline ends came to 4 bases. This CDR3 comprises 11 residues. Germline V gene lookup returns CDR1 MDHEN and CDR2 SYDVKM. The CDR3: CASSRYTEAFF. The CDR3 DNA is TGTGCCAGCAGTCGTTACACTGAAGCTTTCTTT.

This clone was seen only a few times. Additional DNA sequences in this sample encode the identical CDR3. The rearrangement links TRBV6-5 to TRBJ1-2; D gene uncertain. CDR1 is MNHEY and CDR2 is SVGAGI in the germline V gene. The CDR3 consists of 11 residues. V was clipped by 4 bases and J by 8 bases, with 8 bases between them. Written as DNA, the CDR3 is TGTGCCAGCAGTTCCGGTAGCGGCTACACCTTC. Translating it yields CASSSGSGYTF.

In its sample, this clone was seen a few times. This chain links TRBV6-6 with TRBJ2-5, with 10 bases fitting TRBD1. The length of the CDR3 is 14 residues. CDR1 is MNHNY and CDR2 is SVGAGI in the germline V gene (reference sequence). The J segment lost 5 bases and the V segment lost 5 bases, leaving 5 bases of the junction unmatched. The chain's CDR3 is CASSRQGAGETQYF. The CDR3 bases are TGTGCCAGCAGTCGACAGGGGGCAGGGGAGACCCAGTACTTC.

The chain has TRBV11-2 and TRBJ2-7; D is possibly TRBD1 (6 bases). Trimming left V 5 bases short and J 2 bases short, with 13 bases between. Germline V gene lookup returns CDR1 SGHAT and CDR2 FQNNGV. The CDR3 contains 14 residues. CDR3 sequence: CASSLGTSPYEQYF. CDR3 bases: TGTGCCAGCAGCCTGGGGACATCTCCCTACGAGCAGTACTTC.

In this sample, this clone turned up many times. The chain recombines TRBV5-1 with TRBJ2-1; D may be TRBD2 (6 bases). The CDR3 is made up of 15 amino acids. Germline values: CDR1 SGHRS, CDR2 YFSETQ. V lost 0 bases, J lost 8 bases, and 15 bases lay in between. The CDR3 DNA follows: TGCGCCAGCAGCTTGGTCTGGGGGGACGTGTATGAGCAGTTCTTC. Protein product: CASSLVWGDVYEQFF.

This chain joins TRBV18 and TRBJ2-7; no reliable D call. The CDR3 has 13 residues. CDR1 is KGHSH and CDR2 is LQKENI in the germline V gene. V lost 6 bases, J lost 1 base, and 10 bases lay in between. In nucleotides, the CDR3 is TGTGCCAGCTCGTTCTTTTCGTCCTACGAGCAGTACTTC. Encoded protein: CASSFFSSYEQYF.

This chain joins TRBV11-2 and TRBJ2-2; a possible D gene is TRBD1 (5 bases). The CDR3 contains 14 residues. Trimming pared 1 base from V and 3 bases from J, leaving 6 bases between. The germline CDR1 and CDR2 sequences are SGHAT and FQNNGV. The chain's CDR3 is CASSLVTDTGELFF. The CDR3 coding sequence is TGTGCCAGCAGCTTAGTGACAGACACCGGGGAGCTGTTTTTT. Using reference TRBV11-2 and TRBJ2-2 for the parts outside the CDR3, the full variable domain is EAGVAQSPRYKIIEKRQSVAFWCNPISGHATLYWYQQILGQGPKLLIQFQNNGVVDDSQLPKDRFSAERLKGVDSTLKIQPAKLEDSAVYLCASSLVTDTGELFFGEGSRLTVL.

The chain combines TRBV19 with TRBJ2-7; either TRBD1 or TRBD2 may supply D (5 bases each). The CDR3 extends over 15 amino acids. V was pared by 3 bases and J by 0 bases, with 12 bases between. Germline assignment: CDR1 LNHDA and CDR2 SQIVND (reference sequence). CDR3 loop: CASSMVRGASYEQYF. CDR3 nucleotides: TGTGCCAGTAGTATGGTAAGAGGGGCCTCCTACGAGCAGTACTTC.

This clone was recorded a few times. This sequence joins TRBV7-9 and TRBJ2-7; D gene unclear. The CDR3 contains 13 residues. Germline V gene data show CDR1 as SEHNR and CDR2 as FQNEAQ (reference sequence). Trimming stripped 5 bases from V and 6 bases from J, with 14 bases between. The CDR3 DNA sequence: TGTGCCAGCAGCCCAGACATCCTACGCGAGCAGTACTTC. The encoded protein is CASSPDILREQYF.

This clone was recorded at least ten times. V gene TRBV11-3 combines with J gene TRBJ2-7; TRBD2 might be the D (6 bases). Germline CDR1 SGHNT, CDR2 YENEEA. V was shortened by 3 bases and J by 7 bases, with 13 bases between the two germline ends. The CDR3 extends over 13 amino acids. As DNA, the CDR3 is TGTGCCAGCAGCTTTTCTCCGGAGGGGGAGCAGTACTTC. Residues: CASSFSPEGEQYF.